The T cell receptor (beta chain) described here comes from a study of CD8 T cells in ankylosing spondylitis. This clonotype was observed a few times. Its antigen is as yet unknown. General study results and limits: The study identified a TCR beta motif of eight highly homologous variants that appeared characteristic of ankylosing spondylitis blood. Significant enrichment of disease-linked clones was reported in matched ankylosing spondylitis synovial fluid. Existing reports had already noted some motif variants in reactive arthritis synovial fluid and blood.

One entry per CDR3 protein, called by TCRdb with MiXCR from the 5' RACE reads. The sample lists hundreds of thousands of distinct CDR3 sequences, about a sixth occurring once. V lost 1 base, J lost 4 bases, and 12 bases lay in between. The germline V gene has CDR1 LGHNA and CDR2 YSLEER. This CDR3 comprises 15 residues. Source material: blood, either unsorted or a sorted T cell fraction (not recorded which). This clonotype originated in a male donor with ankylosing spondylitis. The rearrangement links TRBV4-3 to TRBJ2-3; D perhaps matches TRBD1 (6 bases). The chain's CDR3 is CASSQVHRDADTQYF. CDR3 nucleotides: TGCGCCAGCAGCCAAGTACACAGGGACGCAGATACGCAGTATTTT.